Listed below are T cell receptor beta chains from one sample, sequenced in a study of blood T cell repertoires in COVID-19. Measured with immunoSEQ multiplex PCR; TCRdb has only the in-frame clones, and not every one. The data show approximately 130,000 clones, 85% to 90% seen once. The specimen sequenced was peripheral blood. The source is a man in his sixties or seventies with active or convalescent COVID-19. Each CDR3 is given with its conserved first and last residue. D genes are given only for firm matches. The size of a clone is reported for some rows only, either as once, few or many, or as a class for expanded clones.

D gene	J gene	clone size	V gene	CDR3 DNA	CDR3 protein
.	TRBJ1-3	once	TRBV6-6	TGTGCCAGCAGTTACGACTTGGCAGTCTCTGGAAACACCATATATTTT	CASSYDLAVSGNTIYF
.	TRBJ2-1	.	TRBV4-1	TGCGCCAGCAGCCATGCGCTTGGTGAATTAAGCTACAATGAGCAGTTCTTC	CASSHALGELSYNEQFF
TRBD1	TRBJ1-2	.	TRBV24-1	TGTGCCACCAGTGCCGGGACAGTTCGTAACTATGGCTACACCTTC	CATSAGTVRNYGYTF
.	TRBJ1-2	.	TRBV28	TGTGCCAGCAGACCGCTCGGGAGATTTCTATATGGCTACACCTTC	CASRPLGRFLYGYTF
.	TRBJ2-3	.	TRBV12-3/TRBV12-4	TGTGCCAGCAGTTTTCGGGACTCAGATACGCAGTATTTT	CASSFRDSDTQYF
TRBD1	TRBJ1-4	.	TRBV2	TGTGCCAGCAGGGCAGGGGGCATCGGTAATGAAAAACTGTTTTTT	CASRAGGIGNEKLFF
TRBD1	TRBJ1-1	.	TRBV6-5	TGTGCCAGCAGTTTGACAGGGGGAACTGAAGCTTTCTTT	CASSLTGGTEAFF
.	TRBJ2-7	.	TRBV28	TGTGCCAGCAGTTCACCACGACAGGTCAACTACGAGCAGTACTTC	CASSSPRQVNYEQYF
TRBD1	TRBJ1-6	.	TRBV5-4	TGTGCCAGCAGCTTAGACAGGGGGAATTCACCCCTCCACTTT	CASSLDRGNSPLHF
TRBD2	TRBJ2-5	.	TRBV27	TGTGCCAGCAGTTTAAGGGGGCGGACTAGCGGGAGTCAAGAGACCCAGTACTTC	CASSLRGRTSGSQETQYF
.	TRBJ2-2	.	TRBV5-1	TGCGCCAGCAGCTTCGACAAGCCCACCGGGGAGCTGTTTTTT	CASSFDKPTGELFF
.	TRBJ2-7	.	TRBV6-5	TGTGCCAGCAGTTATTCAGGGAGGACCGAGCAGTACTTC	CASSYSGRTEQYF
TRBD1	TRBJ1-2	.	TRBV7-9	TGTGCCAGCAGCCCCTTTGGACAGGGTGACGGCTACACCTTC	CASSPFGQGDGYTF
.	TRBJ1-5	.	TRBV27	TGTGCCAGCAGGGAGGGAGGTCGCAATCAGCCCCAGCATTTT	CASREGGRNQPQHF
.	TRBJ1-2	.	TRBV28	TGTGCCAGCAGTTTATGGGACAGCTATGGCTACACCTTC	CASSLWDSYGYTF
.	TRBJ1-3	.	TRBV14	TGTGCCAGCATGCGGGGGGCTCTGGGGCTTAGTGGAAACACCATATATTTT	CASMRGALGLSGNTIYF
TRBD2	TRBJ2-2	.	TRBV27	TGTGCCAGCAGTTTATCGCAGACTAGCGCACCGAACACCGGGGAGCTGTTTTTT	CASSLSQTSAPNTGELFF
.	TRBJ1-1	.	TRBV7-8	TGTGCCAGCACCCCCCAAACTACAGGGACTGAAGCTTTCTTT	CASTPQTTGTEAFF
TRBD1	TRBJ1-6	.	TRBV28	TGTGCCAGCAGCCTCGGGACAGGGGTGTCCTATAATTCACCCCTCCACTTT	CASSLGTGVSYNSPLHF
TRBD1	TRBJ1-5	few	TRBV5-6	TGTGCCAGCAGTTCAGCCCGACAGGGGGGAAGTATAGGCAATCAGCCCCAGCATTTT	CASSSARQGGSIGNQPQHF
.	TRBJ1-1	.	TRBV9	TGTGCCAGCAGCGTAGGGCAGGGTCAATTATTAACTGAAGCTTTCTTT	CASSVGQGQLLTEAFF
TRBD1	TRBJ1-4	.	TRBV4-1	TGCGCCAGCAGCCTTACGGGACAGGGGACTGAAAAACTGTTTTTT	CASSLTGQGTEKLFF
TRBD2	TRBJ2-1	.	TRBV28	TGTGCCAGCAGTTTCTACGGGCGAAGCCTAGCGGGAGTTCGGAACAATGAGCAGTTCTTC	CASSFYGRSLAGVRNNEQFF
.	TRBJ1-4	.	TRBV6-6	TGTGCCAGCAGCCAACAGCCAACTAATGAAAAACTGTTTTTT	CASSQQPTNEKLFF
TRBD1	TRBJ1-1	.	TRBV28	TGTGCCAGTAGAACAGGGGGCGAATCGAACACTGAAGCTTTCTTT	CASRTGGESNTEAFF
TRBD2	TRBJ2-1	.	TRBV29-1	TGCAGCGCCCGCCTAGCGGGAGCATTCAGTGAGCAGTTCTTC	CSARLAGAFSEQFF
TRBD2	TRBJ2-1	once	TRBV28	TGTGCCAGCAGTCGTCGAGCGGGAGGTTTCAATGAGCAGTTCTTC	CASSRRAGGFNEQFF
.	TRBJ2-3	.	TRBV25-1	TGTGCCAGCAGTGAAGGATGGCGGGAAGATACGCAGTATTTT	CASSEGWREDTQYF
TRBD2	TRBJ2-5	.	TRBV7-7	TGTGCTAGCAGCTTAAATGCGGGACTAGGGGGGGAGACCCAGTACTTC	CASSLNAGLGGETQYF
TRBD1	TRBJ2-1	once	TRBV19	TGTGCCAGTAGCCCTCACCGGGACAGTTACAATGAGCAGTTCTTC	CASSPHRDSYNEQFF
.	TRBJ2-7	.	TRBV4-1	TGCGCCAGCAGCCAAGATTTCAGAAACTACGAGCAGTACTTC	CASSQDFRNYEQYF
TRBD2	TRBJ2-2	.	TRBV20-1	TGCAGTGCTAGTATGGGTAGCGGGAGTGGGGGGACCGGGGAGCTGTTTTTT	CSASMGSGSGGTGELFF
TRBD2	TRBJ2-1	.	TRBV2	TGTGCCAGCAGTTCCTCACGGGGGGAGGGCCCTCACAATGAGCAGTTCTTC	CASSSSRGEGPHNEQFF
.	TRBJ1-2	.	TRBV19	TGTGCCAGTAGTTCCTTATATAACTATGGCTACACCTTC	CASSSLYNYGYTF
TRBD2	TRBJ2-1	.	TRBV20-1	TGCAGTGCTAGTAGCGGGGTTGTGGCGTACAATGAGCAGTTCTTC	CSASSGVVAYNEQFF
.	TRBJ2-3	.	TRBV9	TGTGCCAGCAGCGTTCTCTACGGGGATACGCAGTATTTT	CASSVLYGDTQYF
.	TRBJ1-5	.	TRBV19	TGTGCCAGTAGTATACAGGGGTCTAATCAGCCCCAGCATTTT	CASSIQGSNQPQHF
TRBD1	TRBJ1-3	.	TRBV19	TGTGCCAGTAGAACAGGGGATAATGCTGGAAACACCATATATTTT	CASRTGDNAGNTIYF
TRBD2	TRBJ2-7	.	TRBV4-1	TGCGCCAGCAGCCAAAGAGGAGGGCCTGGGGGGGACTCCTACGAGCAGTACTTC	CASSQRGGPGGDSYEQYF
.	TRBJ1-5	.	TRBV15	TGTGCCACCAGCAGAGATGGACGGGAAAATCAGCCCCAGCATTTT	CATSRDGRENQPQHF
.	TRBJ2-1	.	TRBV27	TGTGCCAGCAGAAGTGTGCTAGCGTCCTACAATGAGCAGTTCTTC	CASRSVLASYNEQFF
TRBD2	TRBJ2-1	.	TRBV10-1	TGCGCCAGCAGTGAGGGACTAGCGGGAGTCTCCTACAATGAGCAGTTCTTC	CASSEGLAGVSYNEQFF
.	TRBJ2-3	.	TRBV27	TGTGCCAGCAGTTTTTTGCAGGGCACAGATACGCAGTATTTT	CASSFLQGTDTQYF
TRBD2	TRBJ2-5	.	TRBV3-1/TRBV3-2	TGTGCCAGCAGCCAAAACCGGGGTGGGAGGGCCCAGTACTTC	CASSQNRGGRAQYF
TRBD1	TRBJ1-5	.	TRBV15	TGTGCCACCAGGGGACAGGGCGTAGGGCCCCAGCATTTT	CATRGQGVGPQHF
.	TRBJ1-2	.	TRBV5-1	TGCGCCAGCAGCCCCACGGGACTAAGGGATGGCTACACCTTC	CASSPTGLRDGYTF
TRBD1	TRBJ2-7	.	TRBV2	TGTGCCAGTCCTTCGCCGGGACAGGCGATCGAGCAGTACTTC	CASPSPGQAIEQYF
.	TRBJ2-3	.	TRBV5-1	TGCGCCAGCAGCTTGTGGGGAGTGACAGATACGCAGTATTTT	CASSLWGVTDTQYF
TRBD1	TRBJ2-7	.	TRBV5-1	TGCGCCAGCAGTCGGGACAGGGCCTACGAGCAGTACTTC	CASSRDRAYEQYF
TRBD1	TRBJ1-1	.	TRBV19	TGTGCCAGTAGAGTACTCGACAGGGGGAACACTGAAGCTTTCTTT	CASRVLDRGNTEAFF
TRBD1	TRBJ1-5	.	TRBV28	TGTGCCAGCAGTTATACCCCGGGACAGGGGGACCTTTATAGCAATCAGCCCCAGCATTTT	CASSYTPGQGDLYSNQPQHF
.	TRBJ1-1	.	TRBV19	TGTGCCAGTAGTAACGTGAGGGGAGGAGACACTGAAGCTTTCTTT	CASSNVRGGDTEAFF
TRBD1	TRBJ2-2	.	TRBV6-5	TGTGCCAGCCGATGGTCCAGGGGGCGTGTCGGGGAGCTGTTTTTT	CASRWSRGRVGELFF
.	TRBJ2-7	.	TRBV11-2	TGTGCCAGCAGCTTAGCCGTGCTACACGAGCAGTACTTC	CASSLAVLHEQYF
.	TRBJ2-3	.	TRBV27	TGTGCCAGCAGTTTAGCGGGAGATACGCAGTATTTT	CASSLAGDTQYF
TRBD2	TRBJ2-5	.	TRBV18	TGTGCCAGCTCAGAAACTAGCGGGAGTAGAGAGACCCAGTACTTC	CASSETSGSRETQYF
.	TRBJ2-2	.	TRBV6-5	TGTGCCAGCAGTTTCTCTTCTAGCGCGGGCACCGGGGAGCTGTTTTTT	CASSFSSSAGTGELFF
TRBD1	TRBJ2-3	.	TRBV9	TGTGCCAGCAGCGTAGAGATTGGGCTTAACAGGGGGTCCACAGATACGCAGTATTTT	CASSVEIGLNRGSTDTQYF
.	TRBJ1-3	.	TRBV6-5	TGTGCCAGCAGTTACACCACATCGGGAAACACCATATATTTT	CASSYTTSGNTIYF
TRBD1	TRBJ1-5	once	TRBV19	TGTGCCAGTAGGGGGGCCGGGACAGGGAAAGGGGCCGAGCATTTT	CASRGAGTGKGAEHF